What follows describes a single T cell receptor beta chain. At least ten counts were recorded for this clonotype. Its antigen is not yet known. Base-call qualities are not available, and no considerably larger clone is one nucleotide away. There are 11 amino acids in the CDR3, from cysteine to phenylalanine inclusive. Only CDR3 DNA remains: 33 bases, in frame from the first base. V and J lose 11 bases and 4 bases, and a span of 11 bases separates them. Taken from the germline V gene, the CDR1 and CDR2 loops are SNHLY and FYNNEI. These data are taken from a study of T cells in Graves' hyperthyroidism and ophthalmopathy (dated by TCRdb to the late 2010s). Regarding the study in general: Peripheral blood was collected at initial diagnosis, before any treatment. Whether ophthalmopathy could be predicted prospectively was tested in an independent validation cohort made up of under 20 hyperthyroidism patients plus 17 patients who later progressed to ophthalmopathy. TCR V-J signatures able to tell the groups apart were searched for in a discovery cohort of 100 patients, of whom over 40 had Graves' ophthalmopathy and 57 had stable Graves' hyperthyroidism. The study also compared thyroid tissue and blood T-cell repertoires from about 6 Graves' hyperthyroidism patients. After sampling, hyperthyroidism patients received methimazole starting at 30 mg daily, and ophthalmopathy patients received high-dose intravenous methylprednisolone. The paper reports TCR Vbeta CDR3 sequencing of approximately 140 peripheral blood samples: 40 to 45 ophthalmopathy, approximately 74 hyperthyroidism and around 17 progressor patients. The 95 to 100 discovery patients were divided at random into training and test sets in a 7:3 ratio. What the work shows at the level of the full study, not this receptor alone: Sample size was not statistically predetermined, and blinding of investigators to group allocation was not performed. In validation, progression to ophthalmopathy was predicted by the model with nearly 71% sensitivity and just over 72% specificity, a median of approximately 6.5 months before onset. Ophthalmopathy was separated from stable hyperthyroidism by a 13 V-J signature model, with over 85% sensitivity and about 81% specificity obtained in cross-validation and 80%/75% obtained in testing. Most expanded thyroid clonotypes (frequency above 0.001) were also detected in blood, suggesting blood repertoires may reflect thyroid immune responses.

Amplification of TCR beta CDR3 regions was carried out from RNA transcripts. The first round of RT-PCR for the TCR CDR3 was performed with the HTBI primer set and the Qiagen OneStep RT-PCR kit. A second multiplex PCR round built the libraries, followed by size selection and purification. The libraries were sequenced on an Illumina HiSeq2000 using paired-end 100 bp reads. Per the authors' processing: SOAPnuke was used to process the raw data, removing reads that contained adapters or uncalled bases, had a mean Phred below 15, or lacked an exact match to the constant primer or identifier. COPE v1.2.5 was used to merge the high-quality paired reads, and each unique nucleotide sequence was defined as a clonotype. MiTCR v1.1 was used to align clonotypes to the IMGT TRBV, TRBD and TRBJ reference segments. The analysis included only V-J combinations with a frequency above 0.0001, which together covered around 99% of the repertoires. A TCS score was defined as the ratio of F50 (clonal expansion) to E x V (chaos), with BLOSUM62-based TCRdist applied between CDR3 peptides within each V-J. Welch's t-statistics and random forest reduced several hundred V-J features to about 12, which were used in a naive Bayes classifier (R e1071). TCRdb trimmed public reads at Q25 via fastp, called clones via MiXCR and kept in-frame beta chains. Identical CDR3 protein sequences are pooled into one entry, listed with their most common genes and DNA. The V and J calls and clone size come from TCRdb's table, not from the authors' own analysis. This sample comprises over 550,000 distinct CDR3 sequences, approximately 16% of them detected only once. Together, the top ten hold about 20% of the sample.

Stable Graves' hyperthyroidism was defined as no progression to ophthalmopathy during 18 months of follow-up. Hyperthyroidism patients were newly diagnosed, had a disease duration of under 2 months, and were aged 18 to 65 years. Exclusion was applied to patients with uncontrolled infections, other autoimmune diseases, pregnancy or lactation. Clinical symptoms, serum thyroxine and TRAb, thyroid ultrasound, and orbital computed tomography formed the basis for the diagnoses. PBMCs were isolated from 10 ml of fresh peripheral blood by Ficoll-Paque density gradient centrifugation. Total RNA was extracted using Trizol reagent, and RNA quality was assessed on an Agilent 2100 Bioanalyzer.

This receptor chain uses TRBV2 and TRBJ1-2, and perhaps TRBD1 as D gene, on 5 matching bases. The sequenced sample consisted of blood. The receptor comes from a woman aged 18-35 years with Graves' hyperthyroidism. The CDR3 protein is CADRGVYGYTF. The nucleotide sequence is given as TGTGCCGATCGGGGCGTCTATGGCTACACCTTC.